The entry below describes one T cell receptor beta chain. Its specificity is not known. The record originates from a study of cytomegalovirus exposure and HLA in healthy donors. Study findings and constraints: The study flagged roughly 160 TCR beta chains as cytomegalovirus-associated. An assumption of roughly uniform sequencing depth across donors underlay the presence/absence analyses. Within an earlier analysis, most TCR beta V segments proved productive either about 90% or about 30% of the time. A later look showed TCR association rates differing by HLA locus, highest for DRB1 and lowest for HLA-C.

PCR used 60 Vbeta primers and 13 Jbeta primers. TCRdb's table, derived via immunoSEQ multiplex PCR, lists solely in-frame clones and lacks some. The data hold around 170,000 clones, with around 68% observed a single time. The V gene lost 1 base and the J gene lost 3 bases, with 6 bases spanning the gap. The CDR3 extends over 14 amino acids. CDR1 LGHNA and CDR2 YNFKEQ come from the germline V gene. The sequence came from a girl aged 5 to 17 in good health and CMV-seronegative. The chain is built from TRBV4-2 and TRBJ2-2; D is possibly TRBD2 (6 bases). The sequencing input was PBMCs. Written as DNA, the CDR3 is TGTGCCAGCAGCCAAGGGGGGGACACCGGGGAGCTGTTTTTT. This gives the protein CASSQGGDTGELFF.